This TCR beta chain appears in the sequencing data of a study of blood T cell repertoires in COVID-19. Turning to the study itself: Samples of COVID-19 (acute and convalescent) were obtained from the United States, Italy and Spain. T cells, B-cell-depleted T cells, or PBMCs provided the cDNA or gDNA that served as material.

As regards this clone: This specimen includes other DNA sequences encoding the same CDR3.

Germline CDR1 reads SEHNR; CDR2 reads FQNEAQ (reference sequence). The CDR3 runs to 15 residues. V was shortened by 3 bases and J by 6 bases, with 15 bases between the two germline ends. The authors' processing: Estimated nucleated cell counts came from reference gene primer amplification. The protocol was immunoSEQ multiplex PCR, while the TCRdb copy is restricted to in-frame clones and leaves out a portion. The V and J calls and clone size come from that table; D and trimming were worked out from the DNA. The sample lists more than 25,000 clones; approximately 83% were seen once. This chain links TRBV7-9 with TRBJ1-5; tentative D call: TRBD1 (5 bases). Sequencing input: peripheral blood. The clonotype was recovered from a woman of 80 years or more with COVID-19, enrolled during active disease. CDR3 DNA: TGTGCCAGCAGCTTGGGGCCCTGGGGTAGTCAGCCCCAGCATTTT. It codes for CASSLGPWGSQPQHF.